The text below deals with one T cell receptor (beta chain). A much larger clone is a single base away; this may be a read error. This sample was taken from a study of kidney transplant recipient with SARS-CoV-2 infection. The CDR3 is made up of 17 amino acids. In germline, CDR1 is WNHNN, CDR2 SYGVQD (reference sequence). From the reads, TCRdb called clonotypes with MiXCR, one entry per CDR3 protein. The sample includes 200,000 to 250,000 distinct CDR3 sequences, roughly 26% of them seen just once. The sequence was obtained from a male patient between 25 and 40 years old who had COVID-19 and was a kidney transplant recipient. T cells may partly derive from the graft donor. The sample in question was a blood sample, obtained at baseline and between days 110 and 120 from a kidney transplant recipient. This chain links TRBV10-1 with TRBJ1-2; no clear D gene. The DNA of the CDR3 is TGCGCCAGCAGTCTGTGCCAAAGATCGCGAAAGACCTATGGCCACACCTTC. This translates into CASSLCQRSRKTYGHTF.